This passage covers 8 T cell receptor beta chains from one sample sequenced in a study of T-cell reconstitution after alpha-beta-depleted transplantation in children. During its preparation, the TCRbeta library received unique molecular identifiers. TCRdb reanalysed the PCR reads using MiXCR and keeps one entry per CDR3 protein. The sample records roughly 120,000 distinct CDR3 sequences, about 23% being singletons. The input for sequencing was PBMCs, mostly from graft donor cells, taken 180 days after TCRalphabeta/CD19-depleted stem cell transplant. The receptors here all came from a male patient aged 2 to 10 who had a stem cell transplant for chronic granulomatous disease, so the T cells may come from the graft donor.

In its sample, this clonotype was seen many times. This rearrangement joins TRBV5-1 to TRBJ2-7, with D possibly being TRBD1 (6 bases). This CDR3 comprises 14 residues. Germline CDR1 is SGHRS and CDR2 is YFSETQ. Trimming cost V 0 bases and J 0 bases, with 7 bases left between them. The CDR3 DNA reads as TGCGCCAGCAGCTTGGTGGGGGCCTCCTACGAGCAGTACTTC. This encodes CASSLVGASYEQYF.

In its sample, this clonotype was seen once. A clone one base away is much larger, so this may be a read error. The rearrangement joins TRBV5-1 to TRBJ1-1, with 9 bases matching TRBD1. From germline, CDR1 is SGHRS and CDR2 YFSETQ. CDR3 length: 17 amino acids. CDR3 coding DNA: TGCGCCAGCACCGGGGGGGGAACAGGGGGCGCCTCCACTGACGCTTTCTTT. Its protein product is CASTGGGTGGASTDAFF.

The genes are TRBV5-1 and TRBJ2-1; D is perhaps TRBD1 or TRBD2 (5 bases each). This CDR3 spans 12 amino acids. Trimming shortened V by 0 bases and J by 10 bases, and 8 bases separated the two germline ends. Germline assignment: CDR1 SGHRS and CDR2 YFSETQ. CDR3 DNA sequence: TGCGCCAGCAGCTTGGCGAGGGGAGAGCAGTTCTTC. It is translated as CASSLARGEQFF.

This clonotype was counted many times. CDR3 nucleotides: TGCGCCAGCAGTCACTGGGCTGGGGGACAGGCTTCCTTCAATCAGCCCCAGCATTTT. Protein product: CASSHWAGGQASFNQPQHF. V is TRBV5-1 and J is TRBJ1-5; 8 bases are a match to TRBD1. The CDR3 sequence is 19 residues long. After removal of 5 bases from V and 3 bases from J, the junction contained 19 bases not matched to a gene. CDR1 and CDR2 (germline): SGHRS, YFSETQ. The entire variable domain, with the rest obtained from reference TRBV5-1 and TRBJ1-5, is as follows: KAGVTQTPRYLIKTRGQQVTLSCSPISGHRSVSWYQQTPGQGLQFLFEYFSETQRNKGNFPGRFSGRQFSNSRSEMNVSTLELGDSALYLCASSHWAGGQASFNQPQHFGDGTRLSIL.

In this sample, this clonotype turned up a few times. The chain joins TRBV29-1 to TRBJ2-1; D gene uncertain. Germline V gene sequence: CDR1 SQVTM, CDR2 ANQGSEA. V lost 6 bases to trimming and J lost 0 bases, with 15 bases between them. CDR3 length: 15 amino acids. The CDR3 DNA sequence: TGCAGCGTAGAATCTACTGGTAGCTCCTACAATGAGCAGTTCTTC. Protein: CSVESTGSSYNEQFF.

The rearrangement uses TRBV4-3 and TRBJ2-2; perhaps TRBD1 as D (6 bases). Germline CDR1 LGHNA, CDR2 YSLEER. V lost 4 bases to trimming and J lost 7 bases, with 13 bases between them. This CDR3 contains 14 residues. The CDR3 is CASSLGGAGGELFF. The DNA of the CDR3 is TGCGCCAGCAGCCTTGGGGGCGCGGGCGGGGAGCTGTTTTTT.

This clonotype was found many times. CDR3: CASSGEPSQETQYF. The DNA of the CDR3 is TGTGCCAGCAGCGGGGAGCCCTCCCAAGAGACCCAGTACTTC. The J gene is TRBJ2-5, the V gene TRBV9, with D possibly matching TRBD2 (5 bases). The CDR3 runs 14 residues. Trimming took 3 bases from V and 1 from J, leaving 10 bases between them. Germline V lookup: CDR1 SGDLS, CDR2 YYNGEE. Based on the CDR3 plus reference TRBV9 and TRBJ2-5, the full variable domain is DSGVTQTPKHLITATGQRVTLRCSPRSGDLSVYWYQQSLDQGLQFLIQYYNGEERAKGNILERFSAQQFPDLHSELNLSSLELGDSALYFCASSGEPSQETQYFGPGTRLLVL.

The table lists this clonotype with a few counts. As DNA, the CDR3 is TGTGCCAGCAGCTTATTCCATGGGGCGGGAGGAGGAGATACGCAGTATTTT. Protein sequence: CASSLFHGAGGGDTQYF. The chain links TRBV7-2 to TRBJ2-3, with TRBD2 identical over 8 bases. After removal of 2 bases from V and 5 bases from J, the junction contained 12 bases not matched to a gene. Germline loops: CDR1 SGHTA, CDR2 FQGNSA. CDR3 length: 17 residues.